These T cell receptor beta chains were read from a single sample in a study of T-cell reconstitution after alpha-beta-depleted transplantation in children. TCRdb reanalysed the PCR reads using MiXCR and keeps one entry per CDR3 protein. The repertoire holds about a million distinct CDR3 sequences, roughly 29% seen once, with roughly 31% in the top ten. This specimen was PBMCs, mostly from graft donor cells, taken 360 days after TCRalphabeta/CD19-depleted stem cell transplant. Receptors were obtained from a boy in the first two years of life who had a stem cell transplant for SCID, so the T cells may come from the graft donor. The CDR3 runs from the conserved cysteine through the conserved F or W. Each record gives: V gene, J gene, clone size, D gene, CDR3 DNA, CDR3 protein. D genes are given only for firm matches. Clone size is given for some rows only: seen once, a few or many times, or a class if the clone is expanded.

>TRBV12-3/TRBV12-4|TRBJ2-1|many|NA
TGTGCCAGCAGTTTAGTCCTCTCGGCTAGCCCGTACAATGAGCAGTTCTTC
CASSLVLSASPYNEQFF
>TRBV20-1|TRBJ2-2|NA|TRBD1
TGCAGTGCTAGAGATCCCGGACAGGGTGGGCACGGGGAGCTGTTTTTT
CSARDPGQGGHGELFF
>TRBV18|TRBJ2-7|few|NA
TGTGCCAGCTCATTCTCGAAGCCCGGGACGGCATACGAGCAGTACTTC
CASSFSKPGTAYEQYF
>TRBV20-1|TRBJ2-2|NA|TRBD2
TGCAGTGCTATATTACCGGGACTAGCGCTTAAGAACACCGGGGAGCTGTTTTTT
CSAILPGLALKNTGELFF
>TRBV6-2/TRBV6-3|TRBJ2-1|many|NA
TGTGCCAGCAGTTACCTTACAGGGCGGTTGTCCTACAATGAGCAGTTCTTC
CASSYLTGRLSYNEQFF
>TRBV15|TRBJ2-7|NA|NA
TGTGCCACCAGCAGATTGACCTACGAGCAGTACTTC
CATSRLTYEQYF
>TRBV29-1|TRBJ1-1|NA|NA
TGCAGCGTTGTCCTTATCACAGGATTAAGCATGAACACTGAAGCTTTCTTT
CSVVLITGLSMNTEAFF
>TRBV18|TRBJ1-3|few|NA
TGTGCCAGCTCACCTTCGGGCAGCCTTGAATTT
CASSPSGSLEF
>TRBV7-9|TRBJ1-1|few|NA
TGTGCCAGCACCGCAGGGCCTCGGGCTTTCTTT
CASTAGPRAFF
>TRBV5-6|TRBJ2-5|few|NA
TGTGCCAGCAGCTTGGGGGGCCCTAGTAAAGAGACCCAGTACTTC
CASSLGGPSKETQYF
>TRBV6-1|TRBJ1-2|few|TRBD1
TGTGCCAGCAGAGGGGACAGGGTAGAGATGGCTAACTATGGCTACACCTTC
CASRGDRVEMANYGYTF
>TRBV29-1|TRBJ1-1|NA|NA
TGCAGCGTTGAAGCCCGCTGGGGTGAAGCTTTCTTT
CSVEARWGEAFF
>TRBV6-5|TRBJ1-6|NA|TRBD1
TGTGCCAGCAGTTACGAGGGGGCCCCTTATTCACCCCTCCACTTT
CASSYEGAPYSPLHF
>TRBV20-1|TRBJ1-5|NA|TRBD1
TGCAGTGTCCCGGACAGGGGTAGCAATCAGCCCAAGCATTTT
CSVPDRGSNQPKHF
>TRBV10-3|TRBJ1-1|few|NA
TGTGCCATCAAGACCCAGCTGAACACTGAAGCTTTCTTT
CAIKTQLNTEAFF
>TRBV20-1|TRBJ1-3|NA|NA
TGCAGTGCTAGACCAGGCGTCTCTGGAAACACCATATATTTT
CSARPGVSGNTIYF
>TRBV5-6|TRBJ2-7|NA|NA
TGTGCCAGCAGCTCGTTTCGCTGGACCTCCTACGAGCAGTACTTC
CASSSFRWTSYEQYF
>TRBV12-3/TRBV12-4|TRBJ1-4|NA|TRBD1
TGTGCCAGCAGTTTTCGGGACAGGGGGATTAGCCGCAGAGAAAAACTGTTTTTT
CASSFRDRGISRREKLFF